Reported below is one TCR beta chain. The V segment lost 2 bases and the J segment 2 bases; nucleotides outside the gene matches: 9. CDR1 and CDR2 (germline): GTSNPN, SVGIG (reference sequence). The CDR3 consists of 16 residues. This specimen belongs to a study of Tregs in tolerant kidney transplant recipients. The table came from immunoSEQ multiplex PCR; TCRdb's copy has only in-frame clones and leaves some out. The data contain 60,000 to 65,000 clones, around 98% of them singletons. The chain recombines TRBV30 with TRBJ2-7; TRBD1 matches at 10 bases. The receptor comes from a human donor who received a combined kidney and bone marrow transplant. This specimen was Tregs from blood, taken before the transplant. CDR3 residues: CAWSTRTGTGAYEQYF. CDR3 coding DNA: TGTGCCTGGAGTACCAGAACCGGGACAGGGGCCTACGAGCAGTACTTC. Full variable domain (rest looked up from reference TRBV30 and TRBJ2-7): SQTIHQWPATLVQPVGSPLSLECTVEGTSNPNLYWYRQAAGRGLQLLFYSVGIGQISSEVPQNLSASRPQDRQFILSSKKLLLSDSGFYLCAWSTRTGTGAYEQYFGPGTRLTVT.